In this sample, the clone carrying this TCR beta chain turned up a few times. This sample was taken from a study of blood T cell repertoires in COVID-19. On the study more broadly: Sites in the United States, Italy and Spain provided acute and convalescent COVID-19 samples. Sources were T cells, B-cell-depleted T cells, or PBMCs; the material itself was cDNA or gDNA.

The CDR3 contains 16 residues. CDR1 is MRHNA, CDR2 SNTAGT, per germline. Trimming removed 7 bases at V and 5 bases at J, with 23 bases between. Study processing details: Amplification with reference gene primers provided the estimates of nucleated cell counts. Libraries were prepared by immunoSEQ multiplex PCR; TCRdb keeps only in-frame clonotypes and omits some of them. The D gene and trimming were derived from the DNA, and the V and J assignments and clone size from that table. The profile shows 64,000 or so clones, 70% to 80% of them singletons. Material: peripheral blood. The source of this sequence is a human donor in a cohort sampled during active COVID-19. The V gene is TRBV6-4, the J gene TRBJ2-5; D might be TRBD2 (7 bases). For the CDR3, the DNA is TGTGCCAGCAAGGGGACAAAACGCCGGCGGGGGGAGACCCAGTACTTC. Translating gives CASKGTKRRRGETQYF.